This T cell receptor beta chain derives from a study of T cells in Graves' hyperthyroidism and ophthalmopathy. Study-wide findings and caveats: Ophthalmopathy onset followed model prediction by a median around six months. Also found in blood were most expanded thyroid clonotypes above 0.001.

Those patients with uncontrolled infection, other autoimmune disease, pregnancy or lactation were excluded. For the diagnoses, clinical symptoms, serum thyroxine and TRAb, thyroid ultrasound and orbital computed tomography were used. Amplified regions were TCR beta CDR3 sequences from RNA transcripts. A set of HTBI primers served as the primers for a first-round RT-PCR of the TCR CDR3. MiXCR, run by TCRdb on the multiplex PCR reads, gives a single entry per CDR3 protein. Here the sample spans 500,000 to 600,000 distinct CDR3 sequences, about 45% being singletons. As to this clonotype: The antigen remains unidentified.

This CDR3 comprises 14 residues. CDR1 is DFQATT and CDR2 is SNEGSKA in the germline V gene (reference sequence). Unmatched junction bases numbered 7, after V lost 0 bases and J lost 5 bases. The sample was peripheral blood or thyroid tissue (not recorded which). The sequence derives from an adult woman with Graves' disease, either hyperthyroidism or ophthalmopathy (not recorded which). The V gene is TRBV20-1, the J gene TRBJ2-7; 7 bases line up with TRBD2. For the CDR3, the DNA is TGCAGTGCTAGAGATGGGGGGAGGGATGACGAGCAGTACTTC. Protein sequence: CSARDGGRDDEQYF.